The present entry profiles one T cell receptor (beta chain) with its context. Per the original methods: Reference gene primer amplification gave estimated nucleated cell counts. Using immunoSEQ multiplex PCR, the repertoire was profiled, and TCRdb retains in-frame clones only, with some absent. V, J and clone size are taken as reported in that table, and D and trimming were inferred from the DNA itself. Of about 200,000 clones listed, 65% to 90% are singletons. This record comes from a study of blood T cell repertoires in COVID-19. Study information: Samples came from the United States, Italy and Spain, spanning acute and convalescent COVID-19. PBMCs, B-cell-depleted T cells, or T cells provided the cDNA or gDNA that made up the material.

Germline loops: CDR1 SNHLY, CDR2 FYNNEI. Trimming cost V 10 bases and J 2 bases; bases outside gene matches: 12. This CDR3 is 17 amino acids long. Material for sequencing was peripheral blood. This TCR derives from a human donor in a cohort sampled during active COVID-19. The V call is TRBV2, the J call TRBJ2-5; TRBD2 matches at 14 bases. CDR3 loop: CATMKGLAGVKQETQYF. The CDR3 DNA is TGTGCCACCATGAAGGGACTAGCGGGAGTAAAACAAGAGACCCAGTACTTC.